The next 16 T cell receptor beta chains were all read from a single sample in a study of T-cell reconstitution after alpha-beta-depleted transplantation in children. The authors prepared the TCRbeta library with unique molecular identifiers. TCRdb processed the PCR reads anew with MiXCR; each CDR3 protein has one entry. The table shows over 100,000 distinct CDR3 sequences, with around 10% occurring only once. The sequences come from PBMCs, collected before TCRalphabeta/CD19-depleted stem cell transplant. All receptors derive from a boy younger than 10 with acute lymphoblastic leukemia, due to receive a stem cell transplant.

The chain recombines TRBV28 with TRBJ2-5; 9 nucleotides line up with TRBD2. Per the germline V gene, CDR1 is MDHEN and CDR2 is SYDVKM. J gave up 4 bases and V 2 bases, and 11 bases lay outside the gene matches. CDR3 length: 17 amino acids. This chain's CDR3 is CASSLIARAAGGETQYF. The DNA for the CDR3 is TGTGCCAGCAGTTTAATCGCAAGGGCAGCGGGAGGAGAGACCCAGTACTTC. Combining the CDR3 with reference TRBV28 and TRBJ2-5 gives the whole variable domain DVKVTQSSRYLVKRTGEKVFLECVQDMDHENMFWYRQDPGLGLRLIYFSYDVKMKEKGDIPEGYSVSREKKERFSLILESASTNQTSMYLCASSLIARAAGGETQYFGPGTRLLVL.

This clonotype was counted at least ten times. This chain connects TRBV6-1 to TRBJ2-2, with TRBD1 matching 9 bases. V was clipped by 2 bases and J by 8 bases; unmatched bases: 6. CDR1 and CDR2 from the germline V gene are MNHNS and SASEGT. CDR3 length: 15 residues. For the CDR3, the DNA is TGTGCCAGCAGTGAATCCGACAGGGGGACAGGGGAGCTGTTTTTT. Amino acid sequence: CASSESDRGTGELFF.

This clonotype was seen a few times. The J gene is TRBJ1-3, the V gene TRBV20-1; unclear D gene. V was pared by 5 bases and J by 0 bases, with 8 bases between. CDR3 length: 13 residues. In germline, CDR1 is DFQATT, CDR2 SNEGSKA (reference sequence). The CDR3, as DNA: TGCAGTGCTGGGCAGAGCTCTGGAAACACCATATATTTT. Its protein is CSAGQSSGNTIYF.

This clonotype was found a few times. The CDR3 sequence: CASSRREGGYNEQFF. Written as DNA, the CDR3 is TGTGCCAGCAGCCGCAGGGAGGGCGGGTACAATGAGCAGTTCTTC. V usage is TRBV7-3 and J usage is TRBJ2-1; the match to TRBD2 covers 7 bases. Germline V gene sequence: CDR1 SGHTA, CDR2 FQGTGA. The CDR3 is 15 amino acids. The J segment lost 4 bases and the V segment lost 5 bases, leaving 8 bases of the junction unmatched. The full variable domain, completed using reference TRBV7-3 and TRBJ2-1, is GAGVSQTPSNKVTEKGKYVELRCDPISGHTALYWYRQSLGQGPEFLIYFQGTGAADDSGLPNDRFFAVRPEGSVSTLKIQRTERGDSAVYLCASSRREGGYNEQFFGPGTRLTVL.

This clonotype was seen a handful of times. This chain uses TRBV28 with TRBJ1-2, with 7 bases matching TRBD1. The CDR3 runs to 14 residues. Per the germline V gene, CDR1 is MDHEN and CDR2 is SYDVKM. The V segment lost 6 bases and the J segment 4 bases; nucleotides outside the gene matches: 8. The CDR3 reads CASRQGGAPYGYTF. Written as DNA, the CDR3 is TGTGCCAGCAGGCAAGGGGGCGCCCCCTATGGCTACACCTTC.

Here the CDR3 reads CAWSPGGNEQFF. CDR3 bases: TGTGCCTGGAGTCCAGGGGGGAATGAGCAGTTCTTC. The chain is built from TRBV30 and TRBJ2-1, with D perhaps matching TRBD1 (7 bases). Per the germline V gene, CDR1 is GTSNPN and CDR2 is SVGIG (reference sequence). The CDR3 runs 12 residues. V dropped 2 bases and J dropped 7 bases, with 9 bases sitting between them.

This clonotype was picked up many times. The rearrangement links TRBV7-8 to TRBJ2-3; unclear D gene. Germline values: CDR1 SGHVS, CDR2 FQNEAQ. Trimming took off 5 bases at V and 4 bases at J, with 7 bases between the two ends. CDR3 length: 12 amino acids. The CDR3 region is CASSVAPDTQYF. The CDR3 region has the DNA TGTGCCAGCAGCGTTGCGCCAGATACGCAGTATTTT.

The chain links TRBV5-1 to TRBJ2-7; D is unresolved. CDR1 SGHRS and CDR2 YFSETQ come from the germline V gene. The CDR3 runs to 13 residues. V was clipped by 0 bases and J by 3 bases, with 7 bases between them. The CDR3 bases are TGCGCCAGCAGCTTGGTTCCAGTCTACGAGCAGTACTTC. It codes for CASSLVPVYEQYF. Looking up the rest from reference TRBV5-1 and TRBJ2-7 gives the full variable domain: KAGVTQTPRYLIKTRGQQVTLSCSPISGHRSVSWYQQTPGQGLQFLFEYFSETQRNKGNFPGRFSGRQFSNSRSEMNVSTLELGDSALYLCASSLVPVYEQYFGPGTRLTVT.

This clonotype was found a few times. The chain has TRBV7-9 and TRBJ2-1; D possibly corresponds to TRBD2 (6 bases). This CDR3 contains 17 residues. The V end lost 1 base, the J end lost 2 bases, and 15 bases lay between the germline ends. CDR1 and CDR2 (germline): SEHNR, FQNEAQ (reference sequence). Written as DNA, the CDR3 is TGTGCCAGCAGCTTAGGGTTTGGGCGGGGAACCTACAATGAGCAGTTCTTC. Its protein product is CASSLGFGRGTYNEQFF.

At least ten counts were recorded for this clonotype. CDR3 loop: CASSPGRAGNTIYF. CDR3 nucleotide sequence: TGTGCCAGCAGTCCAGGGAGGGCTGGAAACACCATATATTTT. J is TRBJ1-3 and V is TRBV12-3 or TRBV12-4, with D perhaps matching TRBD1 (5 bases). The V end lost 5 bases, the J end lost 2 bases, and 10 bases lay between the germline ends. The CDR3 is 14 residues long.

This clonotype was seen only a few times. The rearrangement uses TRBV20-1 and TRBJ1-1; no firm D call. The CDR3 has 14 amino acids. Trimming took 0 bases from V and 0 from J, leaving 8 bases between them. Per germline, CDR1 DFQATT and CDR2 SNEGSKA (reference sequence). For the CDR3, the DNA is TGCAGTGCTAGAGATCGTTTGTTGAACACTGAAGCTTTCTTT. The encoded protein is CSARDRLLNTEAFF.

This rearrangement joins TRBV7-8 to TRBJ2-2; 12 nucleotides line up with TRBD2. This CDR3 has 19 amino acids. The germline gives CDR1 SGHVS, CDR2 FQNEAQ. After removal of 5 bases from V and 4 bases from J, the junction contained 14 bases not matched to a gene. For the CDR3, the DNA is TGTGCCAGCAGCCCCGATAGAAGACTAGCGGGAGATCGCACCGGGGAGCTGTTTTTT. Translating it yields CASSPDRRLAGDRTGELFF.

This clonotype was observed many times. The rearrangement uses TRBV7-6 and TRBJ1-1; D call uncertain. The CDR3 is 15 residues long. With 5 bases removed from V and 0 bases from J, the gap between germline ends came to 13 bases. Germline loops: CDR1 SGHVS, CDR2 FNYEAQ. The chain's CDR3 is CASSPSPGVNTEAFF. CDR3 in DNA: TGTGCCAGCAGCCCGAGCCCCGGAGTGAACACTGAAGCTTTCTTT.

The V and J genes are TRBV5-1 and TRBJ1-1; D is unresolved. Germline CDR1 and CDR2: SGHRS and YFSETQ. The CDR3 has 13 residues. Between the trimmed V and J ends, which lost 6 bases and 1 base, there was a span of 10 bases. The CDR3 region has the DNA TGCGCCAGCACCATAGAACCGAACACTGAAGCTTTCTTT. Its protein product is CASTIEPNTEAFF.

This rearrangement joins TRBV12-3 or TRBV12-4 to TRBJ1-4; 9 nucleotides align to TRBD1. The CDR3 is 14 amino acids. V lost 6 bases and J lost 8; bases outside the gene matches: 7. For the CDR3, the DNA is TGTGCCAGCAGCGCCAGACAGGGGGGGGAAAAACTGTTTTTT. Encoded protein: CASSARQGGEKLFF.

At least ten counts were recorded for this clonotype. The chain uses TRBV6-1 and TRBJ2-7, with 10 bases aligning to TRBD2. J gave up 7 bases and V 6 bases, and 9 bases lay outside the gene matches. This CDR3 contains 14 residues. Germline CDR1 MNHNS, CDR2 SASEGT. The CDR3: CASRRGLALGEQYF. DNA for the CDR3: TGTGCCAGCAGAAGGGGACTAGCGTTGGGGGAGCAGTACTTC.